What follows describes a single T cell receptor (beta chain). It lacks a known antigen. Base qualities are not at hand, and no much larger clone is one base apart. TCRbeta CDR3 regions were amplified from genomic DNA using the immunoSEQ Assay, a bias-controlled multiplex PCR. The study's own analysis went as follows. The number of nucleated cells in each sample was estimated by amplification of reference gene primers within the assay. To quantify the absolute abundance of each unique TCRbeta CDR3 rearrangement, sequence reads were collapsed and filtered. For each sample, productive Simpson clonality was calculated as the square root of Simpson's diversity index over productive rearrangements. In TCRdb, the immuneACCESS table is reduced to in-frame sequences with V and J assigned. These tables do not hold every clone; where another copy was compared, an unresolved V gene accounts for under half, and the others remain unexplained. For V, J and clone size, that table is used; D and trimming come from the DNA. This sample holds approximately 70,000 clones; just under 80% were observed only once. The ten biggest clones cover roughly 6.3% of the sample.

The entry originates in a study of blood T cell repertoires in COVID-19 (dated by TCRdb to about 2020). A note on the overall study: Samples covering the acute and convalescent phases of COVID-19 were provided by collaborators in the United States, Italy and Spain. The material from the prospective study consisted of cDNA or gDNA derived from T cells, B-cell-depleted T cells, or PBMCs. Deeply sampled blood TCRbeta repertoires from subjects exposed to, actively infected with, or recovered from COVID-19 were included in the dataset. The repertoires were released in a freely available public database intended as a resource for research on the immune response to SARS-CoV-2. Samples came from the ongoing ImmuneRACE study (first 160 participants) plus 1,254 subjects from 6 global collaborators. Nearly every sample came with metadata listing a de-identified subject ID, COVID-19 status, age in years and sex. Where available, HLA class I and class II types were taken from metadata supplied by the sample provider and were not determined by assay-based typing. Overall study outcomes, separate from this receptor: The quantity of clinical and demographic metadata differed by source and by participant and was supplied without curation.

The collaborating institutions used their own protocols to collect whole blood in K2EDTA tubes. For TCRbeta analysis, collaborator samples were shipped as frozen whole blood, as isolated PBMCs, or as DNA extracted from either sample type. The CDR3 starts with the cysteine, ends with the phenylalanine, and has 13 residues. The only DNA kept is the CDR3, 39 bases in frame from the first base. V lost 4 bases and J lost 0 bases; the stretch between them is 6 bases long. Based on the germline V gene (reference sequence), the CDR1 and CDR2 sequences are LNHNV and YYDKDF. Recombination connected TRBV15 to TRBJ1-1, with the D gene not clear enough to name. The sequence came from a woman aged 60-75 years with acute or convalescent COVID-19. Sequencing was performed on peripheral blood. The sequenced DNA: TGTGCCACCAGCAAACACATGAACACTGAAGCTTTCTTT. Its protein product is CATSKHMNTEAFF.